This TCR beta chain was recorded in a study of OX40 agonist ivuxolimab in advanced cancers. The study in broad terms: The costimulatory receptor OX40 (CD134) was targeted by ivuxolimab, a fully human IgG2 agonistic monoclonal antibody. Partial responses occurred in three dose-escalation patients, of whom one had hepatocellular carcinoma and two had cutaneous melanoma. A male proportion of roughly 80% and a mean age of approximately 61 years, ranging from about 20 to 80, were recorded for the dose-escalation cohort. Of the approximately 50 dose-escalation patients, hepatocellular carcinoma was present in approximately 20, melanoma in some 15, renal cell carcinoma in 9 and head and neck cancer in 9. Patients were allowed to have had prior anti-PD-1, anti-PD-L1 or anti-CTLA-4 therapy, and roughly 40% of the dose-escalation patients had been treated with checkpoint inhibitors. The point of sequencing TCRbeta in the periphery was to test whether ivuxolimab changed TCR sequence diversity and drove clonal T-cell expansion. The paper covers the monotherapy dose-escalation part of the phase I ivuxolimab trial, which included N of about 50 patients. Intravenous ivuxolimab was administered to patients every 2 weeks at six dose levels: 0.01, 0.1, 0.3, 1.5, 3 and 10 mg/kg.

To sequence the TCRbeta CDR3 region, genomic DNA was isolated from the sorted cells. The immunoSEQ Assay was used for sequencing of TCRbeta CDR3 regions. TCRdb limited this immuneACCESS table to in-frame rearrangements with V and J called. A share of clones is missing; checked studies link under half to unresolved V genes, and the rest is unexplained. For this sample the table gives about 48,000 clones, of which roughly four fifths were detected only once. The ten top clones hold 1.5% to 2% of the sample. Results the study describes overall, beyond this receptor: In partial responders in the 0.1-3.0 mg/kg groups, normalized peripheral clonal expansion was found to be among the lowest, especially among CD8+ T cells. The antigen specificity of the peripheral T cells that underwent clonal expansion was not determined. Low levels of normalized T-cell clonal expansion were also seen in some patients who did not respond. After ivuxolimab, expanded clones were on average more numerous among CD8+ T cells than among CD4+ T cells. Clonal expansion of both CD4+ and CD8+ blood T cells was observed from baseline to week 6 at doses 0.1 to 3.0 mg/kg.

The trial excluded patients who had a history of autoimmune disease or were on systemic immunosuppression. Peripheral blood for TCR sequencing was collected from all dose cohorts at baseline, on cycle 4 day 1, and on cycle 7 day 1. Samples came from an open-label, multicenter, first-in-human phase I dose-escalation trial of ivuxolimab. Adults with locally advanced or metastatic head and neck squamous cell, hepatocellular, melanoma or renal cell carcinoma were enrolled in the trial. Before TCR sequencing, CD4+ T cells and CD8+ T cells were sorted from peripheral blood as separate populations. This clone showed up just once. The antigen this receptor binds is unknown. There are no base qualities to consult, and no much larger clone falls within one base. This receptor was taken from an adult with an advanced solid tumor such as melanoma, head and neck, liver or kidney cancer. The specimen was CD4+ or CD8+ T cells sorted from blood, collected in a trial of the OX40 agonist ivuxolimab.

CDR3 reads: CASSLAGTGLAGELFF. The nucleotide sequence reads as follows: TGCGCCAGCAGCTTGGCCGGGACAGGGCTCGCCGGGGAGCTGTTTTTT. Recombination linked TRBV5-1 to TRBJ2-2; TRBD1 fits 9 bases in the junction. V ends up 0 bases short and J 6 bases short, with an unmatched junction base count of 6. From the cysteine through the phenylalanine, the CDR3 covers 16 amino acids. The DNA shown is the 48-base CDR3, in frame from base 1. The germline V gene gives CDR1 as SGHRS and CDR2 as YFSETQ. The reference TRBV5-1 and TRBJ2-2 proteins fill in what lies around the CDR3, so the full variable domain reads KAGVTQTPRYLIKTRGQQVTLSCSPISGHRSVSWYQQTPGQGLQFLFEYFSETQRNKGNFPGRFSGRQFSNSRSEMNVSTLELGDSALYLCASSLAGTGLAGELFFGEGSRLTVL.